The rows below give T cell receptor beta chains drawn from one sample of a study of cytotoxic CD8 clonotypes in ibrutinib-treated CLL. TCRdb's copy holds only in-frame clones and misses some; the assay was immunoSEQ multiplex PCR. Of some 130,000 clones in the sample, approximately 83% were seen once. The sample here was PBMCs, taken after 24 months of ibrutinib treatment. The receptors derive from a human donor with chronic lymphocytic leukemia. Both conserved end residues are part of each CDR3. Fields, in order: J gene, clone size, D gene, V gene, CDR3 DNA, CDR3 protein. A D gene is named only where the DNA matches it firmly. A clone size is listed for some rows: how often the clone was seen (once, few, many), or a class if it is expanded.

j_gene: TRBJ1-4; abundance: NA; d_gene: TRBD1; v_gene: TRBV7-2; CDR3nt: TGTGCCAGCAGCTTAGATCCAGGGGGCGGTGAAAAACTGTTTTTT; CDR3aa: CASSLDPGGGEKLFF
j_gene: TRBJ1-5; abundance: NA; d_gene: NA; v_gene: TRBV11-2; CDR3nt: TGTGCCAGCAGCTTAGGTCGGACCGCTGGCGAACAGCCCCAGCATTTT; CDR3aa: CASSLGRTAGEQPQHF
j_gene: TRBJ1-1; abundance: NA; d_gene: NA; v_gene: TRBV7-3; CDR3nt: TGTGCCAGCAGCTTAAGCCCTGGGATGGGGACTGAAGCTTTCTTT; CDR3aa: CASSLSPGMGTEAFF
j_gene: TRBJ1-5; abundance: NA; d_gene: TRBD1; v_gene: TRBV27; CDR3nt: TGTGCCAGCAGCTTTCGACGGACAGGGGGGGATCAGCCCCAGCATTTT; CDR3aa: CASSFRRTGGDQPQHF
j_gene: TRBJ1-6; abundance: NA; d_gene: NA; v_gene: TRBV28; CDR3nt: TGTGCCAGCAGACCCTCTGAGCTGTATAATTCACCCCTCCACTTT; CDR3aa: CASRPSELYNSPLHF
j_gene: TRBJ2-3; abundance: few; d_gene: NA; v_gene: TRBV20-1; CDR3nt: TGCAGTGCTAGGAGATCAGATACGCAGTATTTT; CDR3aa: CSARRSDTQYF
j_gene: TRBJ2-3; abundance: NA; d_gene: TRBD1; v_gene: TRBV7-9; CDR3nt: TGTGCCACCGCACGGGACAGTAAATATTTT; CDR3aa: CATARDSKYF
j_gene: TRBJ2-7; abundance: NA; d_gene: TRBD2; v_gene: TRBV28; CDR3nt: TGTGCCAGCAACGCCGGGACTAGCGTAGAGCAGTACTTC; CDR3aa: CASNAGTSVEQYF
j_gene: TRBJ2-3; abundance: NA; d_gene: TRBD1; v_gene: TRBV5-1; CDR3nt: TGCGCCAGCAGCTTGGCGACAGGGGGCACAGATACGCAGTATTTT; CDR3aa: CASSLATGGTDTQYF
j_gene: TRBJ1-3; abundance: NA; d_gene: NA; v_gene: TRBV13; CDR3nt: TGTGCCAGCAGCTTAGACGACAGGGGAAACACCATATATTTT; CDR3aa: CASSLDDRGNTIYF
j_gene: TRBJ2-7; abundance: many; d_gene: TRBD1; v_gene: TRBV28; CDR3nt: TGTGCCAGCAGGAGTCCCGGGACAGGGTTGAGGTTAAAGGACGAGCAGTACTTC; CDR3aa: CASRSPGTGLRLKDEQYF
j_gene: TRBJ1-5; abundance: NA; d_gene: NA; v_gene: TRBV7-2; CDR3nt: TGTGCCAGCAGCTTACAGCCAAACCTAGGCCCATATAGCAATCAGCCCCAGCATTTT; CDR3aa: CASSLQPNLGPYSNQPQHF
j_gene: TRBJ2-7; abundance: NA; d_gene: NA; v_gene: TRBV4-3; CDR3nt: TGCGCCAGCAGCCAAGAGAGAGGTGATCGGGAGCAGTACTTC; CDR3aa: CASSQERGDREQYF
j_gene: TRBJ2-1; abundance: NA; d_gene: NA; v_gene: TRBV4-3; CDR3nt: TGCGCCAGCAGCCCCACGATCATCTCCAATGAGCAGTTCTTC; CDR3aa: CASSPTIISNEQFF
j_gene: TRBJ2-3; abundance: few; d_gene: TRBD2; v_gene: TRBV4-1; CDR3nt: TGCGCCAGCAGCCAAGACAGCGGGGGGCTTTCTAGCACAGATACGCAGTATTTT; CDR3aa: CASSQDSGGLSSTDTQYF
j_gene: TRBJ2-3; abundance: NA; d_gene: NA; v_gene: TRBV28; CDR3nt: TGTGCCAGCAGCCAACTCTCAGATACGCAGTATTTT; CDR3aa: CASSQLSDTQYF
j_gene: TRBJ1-5; abundance: few; d_gene: NA; v_gene: TRBV9; CDR3nt: TGTGCCAGCAGCGTAGGAAGAGGGGGTAAAGAGCCCCAGCATTTT; CDR3aa: CASSVGRGGKEPQHF
j_gene: TRBJ1-6; abundance: NA; d_gene: NA; v_gene: TRBV7-9; CDR3nt: TGTGCCAGCAGCGATAATTCACCCCTCCACTTT; CDR3aa: CASSDNSPLHF
j_gene: TRBJ1-5; abundance: NA; d_gene: NA; v_gene: TRBV19; CDR3nt: TGTGCCAGTAGTATAGTAGGTGCCAATCAGCCCCAGCATTTT; CDR3aa: CASSIVGANQPQHF
j_gene: TRBJ2-5; abundance: NA; d_gene: TRBD1; v_gene: TRBV19; CDR3nt: TGTGCCAGTAGACCACCTGGACAGGGGTTGACCCAGTACTTC; CDR3aa: CASRPPGQGLTQYF
j_gene: TRBJ1-4; abundance: NA; d_gene: NA; v_gene: TRBV18; CDR3nt: TGTGCCAGCTCTTCACCGGGACAACTGAATGAAAAACTGTTTTTT; CDR3aa: CASSSPGQLNEKLFF
j_gene: TRBJ2-3; abundance: NA; d_gene: NA; v_gene: TRBV5-1; CDR3nt: TGCGCCAGCAGCTTTGAGCATCCTGGCACAGATACGCAGTATTTT; CDR3aa: CASSFEHPGTDTQYF
j_gene: TRBJ1-6; abundance: NA; d_gene: NA; v_gene: TRBV9; CDR3nt: TGTGCCAGCAGCGTAGAGGATAATAATTCACCCCTCCACTTT; CDR3aa: CASSVEDNNSPLHF
j_gene: TRBJ2-5; abundance: NA; d_gene: NA; v_gene: TRBV5-1; CDR3nt: TGCGCCAGCAGCTTGGGTCCCCTCGAAGAGACCCAGTACTTC; CDR3aa: CASSLGPLEETQYF
j_gene: TRBJ1-1; abundance: NA; d_gene: TRBD1; v_gene: TRBV10-3; CDR3nt: TGTGCCATCAGTGCGACAGGGGGGGCGAGGGCTGAAGCTTTCTTT; CDR3aa: CAISATGGARAEAFF
j_gene: TRBJ2-3; abundance: NA; d_gene: NA; v_gene: TRBV27; CDR3nt: TGTGCCAGCATTCTCACGGGACTCGGCACAGATACGCAGTATTTT; CDR3aa: CASILTGLGTDTQYF
j_gene: TRBJ2-2; abundance: NA; d_gene: TRBD1; v_gene: TRBV5-8; CDR3nt: TGTGCCAGCAGGACAGGGCCCGGGGAGCTGTTTTTT; CDR3aa: CASRTGPGELFF
j_gene: TRBJ1-4; abundance: NA; d_gene: NA; v_gene: TRBV5-1; CDR3nt: TGCGCCAGCAGCTTGGGAGCTTTCCGGCCGGAAAAACTGTTTTTT; CDR3aa: CASSLGAFRPEKLFF
j_gene: TRBJ2-7; abundance: once; d_gene: NA; v_gene: TRBV6-6; CDR3nt: TGTGCCAGCAGCCCGCCTGCAGGGGCGGGTTCCTACGAGCAGTACTTC; CDR3aa: CASSPPAGAGSYEQYF
j_gene: TRBJ2-3; abundance: few; d_gene: NA; v_gene: TRBV18; CDR3nt: TGTGCCAGCTCACCAGTCGGCGGCAGCACAGATACGCAGTATTTT; CDR3aa: CASSPVGGSTDTQYF
j_gene: TRBJ2-7; abundance: once; d_gene: TRBD1; v_gene: TRBV19; CDR3nt: TGTGCCAGTAGTGCCCAACAGGGGCGGCCCTACGAGCAGTACTTC; CDR3aa: CASSAQQGRPYEQYF
j_gene: TRBJ2-3; abundance: NA; d_gene: TRBD2; v_gene: TRBV18; CDR3nt: TGTGCCAGCTCACCTATTAGGGGCGGGAGCCAGTATTTT; CDR3aa: CASSPIRGGSQYF
j_gene: TRBJ2-6; abundance: once; d_gene: NA; v_gene: TRBV4-3; CDR3nt: TGCGCCAGCAGCCAAGACGTGTCCTCTGGGGCCAACGTCCTGACTTTC; CDR3aa: CASSQDVSSGANVLTF
j_gene: TRBJ1-2; abundance: few; d_gene: TRBD1; v_gene: TRBV7-2; CDR3nt: TGTGCCAGCAGCCCGGACAGGGGGGGACAAGGCTACACCTTC; CDR3aa: CASSPDRGGQGYTF
j_gene: TRBJ2-7; abundance: NA; d_gene: NA; v_gene: TRBV28; CDR3nt: TGTGCCAGCAGTTTACGGGCAAATCACGAGCAGTACTTC; CDR3aa: CASSLRANHEQYF
j_gene: TRBJ2-5; abundance: once; d_gene: NA; v_gene: TRBV9; CDR3nt: TGTGCCAGCAGCGTAGATGGGGGGCGAGAGACCCAGTACTTC; CDR3aa: CASSVDGGRETQYF
j_gene: TRBJ1-2; abundance: NA; d_gene: NA; v_gene: TRBV27; CDR3nt: TGTGCCAGCAGATCGGGACTCCGGGGGGGCTATGGCTACACCTTC; CDR3aa: CASRSGLRGGYGYTF
j_gene: TRBJ1-5; abundance: NA; d_gene: TRBD1; v_gene: TRBV18; CDR3nt: TGTGCCAGCTCACCACCAACAGGGGGCGCGGACCAGCCCCAGCATTTT; CDR3aa: CASSPPTGGADQPQHF
j_gene: TRBJ2-3; abundance: NA; d_gene: NA; v_gene: TRBV7-3; CDR3nt: TGTGCCAGCAGCTTAGGCGGCTCGAGAGCGGCGGATACGCAGTATTTT; CDR3aa: CASSLGGSRAADTQYF
j_gene: TRBJ1-4; abundance: NA; d_gene: TRBD1; v_gene: TRBV28; CDR3nt: TGTGCCAGCAGTTCGGGACAGGGGGTTAATGAAAAACTGTTTTTT; CDR3aa: CASSSGQGVNEKLFF
j_gene: TRBJ1-2; abundance: once; d_gene: NA; v_gene: TRBV28; CDR3nt: TGTCTTGCTGGGAGGGGTCAGAGCGGCTACACCTTC; CDR3aa: CLAGRGQSGYTF
j_gene: TRBJ1-3; abundance: NA; d_gene: TRBD1; v_gene: TRBV28; CDR3nt: TGTGCCAGCAGAGACAGGGGGCGAATTGGAAACACCATATATTTT; CDR3aa: CASRDRGRIGNTIYF
j_gene: TRBJ2-7; abundance: NA; d_gene: TRBD2; v_gene: TRBV4-1; CDR3nt: TGCGCCAGCAGCCAAGTCCTGGCGGGGGGGAACGAGCAGTACTTC; CDR3aa: CASSQVLAGGNEQYF
j_gene: TRBJ2-1; abundance: NA; d_gene: TRBD2; v_gene: TRBV5-1; CDR3nt: TGCGCCAGCAGCTTGGACGTAGCGGGAGGAAACAATGAGCAGTTCTTC; CDR3aa: CASSLDVAGGNNEQFF
j_gene: TRBJ1-2; abundance: NA; d_gene: NA; v_gene: TRBV30; CDR3nt: TGTGCCTGGAGTAATGGGGGCCTCTATGGCTACACCTTC; CDR3aa: CAWSNGGLYGYTF
j_gene: TRBJ1-2; abundance: NA; d_gene: TRBD1; v_gene: TRBV28; CDR3nt: TGTGCCAGCAGTTTACTTGGGACAGGGGGAAACTATGGCTACACCTTC; CDR3aa: CASSLLGTGGNYGYTF
j_gene: TRBJ2-3; abundance: NA; d_gene: TRBD2; v_gene: TRBV5-4; CDR3nt: TGTGCCAGCAGGCTCGGACTAGCGGGGAGCACAGATACGCAGTATTTT; CDR3aa: CASRLGLAGSTDTQYF
j_gene: TRBJ2-5; abundance: NA; d_gene: NA; v_gene: TRBV7-2; CDR3nt: TGTGCCAGCAGCCCCGACCGGGTAGGGACCCAGTACTTC; CDR3aa: CASSPDRVGTQYF